These 13 T cell receptor beta chains were all obtained from the same sample, sequenced in a study of blood T cell repertoires in COVID-19. The assay was immunoSEQ multiplex PCR, and TCRdb's table has in-frame clones only and misses some. This sample has roughly 380,000 clones; roughly 80% occur once, and the top ten carry roughly 1.1%. Sequenced: peripheral blood. The receptors shown here come from a human donor with acute or convalescent COVID-19. The donor label of this sample is uncertain.

This chain joins TRBV4-1 and TRBJ2-4, with D perhaps TRBD1 (5 bases). The CDR3 is 17 amino acids. Between the trimmed V and J ends, which lost 4 bases and 5 bases, there was a span of 21 bases. Germline V lookup: CDR1 MGHRA, CDR2 YSYEKL. CDR3 DNA sequence: TGCGCCAGCAGCCGAGGAGAACAGGTTTCTGGACAAAACATTCAGTACTTC. It encodes CASSRGEQVSGQNIQYF.

The genes are TRBV6-5 and TRBJ2-7; the D gene is possibly TRBD2 (6 bases). This CDR3 region has 16 residues. CDR1 MNHEY and CDR2 SVGAGI come from the germline V gene. V lost 0 bases to trimming and J lost 0 bases, with 12 bases between them. CDR3: CASSYSSRDPSYEQYF. The CDR3 DNA follows: TGTGCCAGCAGTTACTCTTCGCGGGACCCCTCCTACGAGCAGTACTTC.

The chain combines TRBV5-1 with TRBJ1-1; possible D gene TRBD1, 5 bases. The CDR3 runs to 15 residues. The V gene's germline CDR1 is SGHRS and CDR2 YFSETQ. Trimming took 4 bases from V and 5 from J, leaving 18 bases between them. CDR3 sequence reads: CASSHGRGAGTEAFF. The CDR3 nucleotides are TGCGCCAGCAGCCATGGGAGGGGAGCGGGTACTGAAGCTTTCTTT. The complete variable domain, with remaining parts taken from reference TRBV5-1 and TRBJ1-1, reads KAGVTQTPRYLIKTRGQQVTLSCSPISGHRSVSWYQQTPGQGLQFLFEYFSETQRNKGNFPGRFSGRQFSNSRSEMNVSTLELGDSALYLCASSHGRGAGTEAFFGQGTRLTVV.

This chain connects TRBV15 to TRBJ2-1, with TRBD1 identical over 10 bases. CDR1 and CDR2 (germline): LNHNV, YYDKDF (reference sequence). V dropped 1 base and J dropped 5; count of bases not matched to a gene: 5. The CDR3 sequence is 16 residues long. CDR3 in DNA: TGTGCCACCAGCAGAGCAAGGACAGGGGGGAACAATGAGCAGTTCTTC. It translates to CATSRARTGGNNEQFF.

J is TRBJ2-2 and V is TRBV18, with 10 bases identical to TRBD1. Germline-derived CDR1 and CDR2 are KGHSH and LQKENI. This CDR3 is 17 amino acids long. V dropped 3 bases and J dropped 4; count of bases not matched to a gene: 8. The DNA for the CDR3 is TGTGCCAGCTCACCGACAGGGGGCTCCTCTCTCACCGGGGAGCTGTTTTTT. It is translated as CASSPTGGSSLTGELFF.

The chain employs TRBV5-1 and TRBJ1-2, with unresolved D. This CDR3 comprises 14 residues. Trimming stripped 4 bases from V and 3 bases from J, with 13 bases between. Germline V gene sequence: CDR1 SGHRS, CDR2 YFSETQ. The CDR3 is CASSPRVADYGYTF. The CDR3 DNA reads TGCGCCAGCAGCCCCCGGGTGGCGGACTATGGCTACACCTTC.

The chain has TRBV7-9 and TRBJ2-7; 12 bases map to TRBD2. CDR1 is SEHNR, CDR2 FQNEAQ, per germline (reference sequence). The CDR3 extends over 16 amino acids. Trimming at V came to 5 bases and at J to 1 base, leaving 6 bases not matched to a gene. CDR3: CASSLTTSGSSYEQYF. CDR3 sequence (DNA): TGTGCCAGCAGCCTAACGACTAGCGGGAGTTCCTACGAGCAGTACTTC. Complete variable domain (other parts from reference TRBV7-9 and TRBJ2-7): DTGVSQNPRHKITKRGQNVTFRCDPISEHNRLYWYRQTLGQGPEFLTYFQNEAQLEKSRLLSDRFSAERPKGSFSTLEIQRTEQGDSAMYLCASSLTTSGSSYEQYFGPGTRLTVT.

The table lists this clone with a few counts. The genes are TRBV12-3 or TRBV12-4 and TRBJ1-6, with D uncertain. CDR3 length: 13 amino acids. The V gene lost 9 bases and the J gene lost 10 bases, with 16 bases spanning the gap. CDR3: CASSQVSSSPLHF. CDR3 DNA: TGTGCCAGTTCGCAGGTGTCCAGCTCACCCCTCCACTTT.

V is TRBV19 and J is TRBJ1-5; unclear D gene. This CDR3 is 15 amino acids long. V lost 5 bases to trimming and J lost 0 bases, with 11 bases between them. Germline CDR1 reads LNHDA; CDR2 reads SQIVND (reference sequence). The CDR3 DNA reads TGTGCCAGTAGTGGGGAGATACATAGCAATCAGCCCCAGCATTTT. This translates into CASSGEIHSNQPQHF.

The rearrangement joins TRBV6-5 to TRBJ2-4, with 9 bases matching TRBD1. CDR1 MNHEY and CDR2 SVGAGI come from the germline V gene. The CDR3 totals 15 residues. V shed 7 bases and J 1 base; nucleotides not matched to a gene: 5. CDR3 protein: CASTSQGAAKNIQYF. In DNA form, the CDR3 reads TGTGCCAGCACCTCACAGGGGGCGGCCAAAAACATTCAGTACTTC.

The chain couples TRBV19 to TRBJ1-6; no firm D call. Germline CDR1 is LNHDA and CDR2 is SQIVND (reference sequence). V dropped 1 base and J dropped 5 bases, with 6 bases sitting between them. The CDR3 extends over 14 amino acids. Here the CDR3 reads CASSIGLDNSPLHF. The CDR3 DNA is TGTGCCAGTAGTATAGGACTAGATAATTCACCCCTCCACTTT.

The V call is TRBV18, the J call TRBJ2-7; TRBD2 matches 14 bases. Germline V lookup: CDR1 KGHSH, CDR2 LQKENI. The V and J ends lost 6 bases and 0 bases, in that order; junction bases with no gene match: 4. The CDR3 is 16 amino acids. Here the CDR3 reads CASSLGTSGSSYEQYF. The CDR3 DNA reads TGTGCCAGCTCCCTGGGGACTAGCGGGAGCTCCTACGAGCAGTACTTC.

This clone has a single count. This chain links TRBV19 with TRBJ1-2; a possible D gene is TRBD1 (6 bases). Looked up from germline, CDR1 is LNHDA and CDR2 is SQIVND (reference sequence). The CDR3 spans 16 residues. Deletions cut 4 bases from V and 4 bases from J, with 19 bases between. The CDR3 region is CASSKRLRDNSYGYTF. The CDR3 nucleotides are TGTGCCAGTAGTAAACGCCTACGGGACAACAGCTATGGCTACACCTTC.